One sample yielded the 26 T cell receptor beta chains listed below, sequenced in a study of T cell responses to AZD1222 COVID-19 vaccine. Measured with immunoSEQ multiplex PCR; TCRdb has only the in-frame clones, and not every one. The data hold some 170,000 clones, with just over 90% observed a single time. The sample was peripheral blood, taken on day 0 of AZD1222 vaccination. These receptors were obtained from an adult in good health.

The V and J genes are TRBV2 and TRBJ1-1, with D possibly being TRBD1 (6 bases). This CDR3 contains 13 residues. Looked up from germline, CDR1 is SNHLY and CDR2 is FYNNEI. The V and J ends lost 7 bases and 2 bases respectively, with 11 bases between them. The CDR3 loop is CASIQGSNTEAFF. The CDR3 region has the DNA TGTGCCAGCATACAGGGTAGCAACACTGAAGCTTTCTTT.

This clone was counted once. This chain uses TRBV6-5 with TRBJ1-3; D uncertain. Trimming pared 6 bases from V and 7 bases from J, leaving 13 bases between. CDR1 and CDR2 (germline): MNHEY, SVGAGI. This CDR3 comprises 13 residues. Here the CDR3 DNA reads TGTGCCAGCAGCATCGAGGACGGGAACACCATATATTTT. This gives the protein CASSIEDGNTIYF.

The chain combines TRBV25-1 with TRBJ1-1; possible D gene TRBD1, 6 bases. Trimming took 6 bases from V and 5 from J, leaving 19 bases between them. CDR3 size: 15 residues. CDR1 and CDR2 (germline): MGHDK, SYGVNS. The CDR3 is CASSGRGVEYTEAFF. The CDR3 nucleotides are TGTGCCAGCAGCGGGAGGGGGGTAGAATATACTGAAGCTTTCTTT.

CDR3 in amino acids: CASRLLMGQRYTF. The CDR3 DNA follows: TGCGCCAGCAGGCTTCTGATGGGACAACGCTACACCTTC. The chain has TRBV5-1 and TRBJ1-2, with D perhaps TRBD1 (6 bases). CDR3 length equals 13 residues. Trimming took 5 bases from V and 9 from J, leaving 17 bases between them. Germline CDR1 and CDR2: SGHRS and YFSETQ.

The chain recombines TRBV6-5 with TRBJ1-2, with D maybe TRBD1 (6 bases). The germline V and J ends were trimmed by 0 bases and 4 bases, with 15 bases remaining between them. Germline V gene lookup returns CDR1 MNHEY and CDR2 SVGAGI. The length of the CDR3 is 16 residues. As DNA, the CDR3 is TGTGCCAGCAGTTACTCGTTTACGGGGGCGATCTATGGCTACACCTTC. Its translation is CASSYSFTGAIYGYTF.

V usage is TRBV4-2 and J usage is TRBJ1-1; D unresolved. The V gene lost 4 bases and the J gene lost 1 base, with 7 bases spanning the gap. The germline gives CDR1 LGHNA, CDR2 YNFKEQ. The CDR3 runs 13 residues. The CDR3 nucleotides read TGTGCCAGCAGCCGCCAGAGGAACACTGAAGCTTTCTTT. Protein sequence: CASSRQRNTEAFF.

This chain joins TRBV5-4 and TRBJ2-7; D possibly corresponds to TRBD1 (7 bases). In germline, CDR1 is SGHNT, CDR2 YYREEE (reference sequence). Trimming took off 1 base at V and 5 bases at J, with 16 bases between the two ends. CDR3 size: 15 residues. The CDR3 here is CASSLQGGVGHEQYF. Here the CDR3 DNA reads TGTGCCAGCAGCTTGCAGGGGGGTGTTGGTCACGAGCAGTACTTC.

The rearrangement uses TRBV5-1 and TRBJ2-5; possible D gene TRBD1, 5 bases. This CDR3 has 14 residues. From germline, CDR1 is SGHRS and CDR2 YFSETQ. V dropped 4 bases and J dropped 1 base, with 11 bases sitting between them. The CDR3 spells CASSPAGLQETQYF. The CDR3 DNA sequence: TGCGCCAGCAGCCCCGCAGGGCTCCAAGAGACCCAGTACTTC.

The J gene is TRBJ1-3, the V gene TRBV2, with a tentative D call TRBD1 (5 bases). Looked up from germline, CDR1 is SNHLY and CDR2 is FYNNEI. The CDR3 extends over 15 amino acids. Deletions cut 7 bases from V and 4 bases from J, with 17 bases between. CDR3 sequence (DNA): TGTGCCAGCACCAAGGCGGGGGAAGGGGGAAACACCATATATTTT. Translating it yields CASTKAGEGGNTIYF. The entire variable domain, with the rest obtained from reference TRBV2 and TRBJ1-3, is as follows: EPEVTQTPSHQVTQMGQEVILRCVPISNHLYFYWYRQILGQKVEFLVSFYNNEISEKSEIFDDQFSVERPDGSNFTLKIRSTKLEDSAMYFCASTKAGEGGNTIYFGEGSWLTVV.

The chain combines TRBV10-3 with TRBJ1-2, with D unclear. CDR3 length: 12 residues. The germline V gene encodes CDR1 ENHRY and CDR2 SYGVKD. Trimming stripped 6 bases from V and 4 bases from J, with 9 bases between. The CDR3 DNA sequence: TGTGCCATCAGCCCCCAAGGCTATGGCTACACCTTC. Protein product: CAISPQGYGYTF.

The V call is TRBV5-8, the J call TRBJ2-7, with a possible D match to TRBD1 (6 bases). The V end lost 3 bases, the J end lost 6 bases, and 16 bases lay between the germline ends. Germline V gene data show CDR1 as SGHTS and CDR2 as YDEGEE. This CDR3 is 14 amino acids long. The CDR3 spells CASSWGLELAEQYF. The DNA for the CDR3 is TGTGCCAGCAGCTGGGGGCTGGAGCTTGCCGAGCAGTACTTC. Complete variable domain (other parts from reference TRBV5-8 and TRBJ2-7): EAGVTQSPTHLIKTRGQQATLRCSPISGHTSVYWYQQALGLGLQFLLWYDEGEERNRGNFPPRFSGRQFPNYSSELNVNALELEDSALYLCASSWGLELAEQYFGPGTRLTVT.

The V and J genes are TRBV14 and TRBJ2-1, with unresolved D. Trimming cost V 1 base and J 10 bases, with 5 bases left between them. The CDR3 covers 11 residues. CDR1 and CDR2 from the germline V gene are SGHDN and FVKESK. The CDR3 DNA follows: TGTGCCAGCAGCCAAGCGGTCGAGCAGTTCTTC. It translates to CASSQAVEQFF.

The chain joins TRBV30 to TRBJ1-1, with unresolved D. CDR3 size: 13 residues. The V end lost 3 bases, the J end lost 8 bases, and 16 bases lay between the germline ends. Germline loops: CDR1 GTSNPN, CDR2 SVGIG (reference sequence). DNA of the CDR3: TGTGCCTGGAGCCCAAGTTATCCGAGAGAAGCTTTCTTT. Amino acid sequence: CAWSPSYPREAFF.

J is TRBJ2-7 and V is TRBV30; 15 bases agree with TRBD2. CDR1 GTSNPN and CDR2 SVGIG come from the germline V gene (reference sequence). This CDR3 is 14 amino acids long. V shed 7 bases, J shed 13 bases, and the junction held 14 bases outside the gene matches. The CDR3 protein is CASTDGLAGGPVYF. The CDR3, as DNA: TGTGCCTCGACCGACGGACTAGCGGGAGGGCCGGTATACTTC.

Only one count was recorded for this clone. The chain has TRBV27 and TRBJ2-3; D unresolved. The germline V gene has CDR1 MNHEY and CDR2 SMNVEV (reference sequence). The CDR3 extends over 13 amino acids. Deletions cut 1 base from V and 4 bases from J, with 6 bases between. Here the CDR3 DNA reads TGTGCCAGCAGTTTATTGGTCGCAGATACGCAGTATTTT. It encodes CASSLLVADTQYF.

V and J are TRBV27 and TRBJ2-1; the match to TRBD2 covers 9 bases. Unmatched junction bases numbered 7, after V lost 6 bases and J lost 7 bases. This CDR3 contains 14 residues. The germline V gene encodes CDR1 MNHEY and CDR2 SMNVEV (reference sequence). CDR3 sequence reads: CASRREGGKNEQFF. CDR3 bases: TGTGCCAGCAGGCGGGAGGGGGGTAAGAATGAGCAGTTCTTC.

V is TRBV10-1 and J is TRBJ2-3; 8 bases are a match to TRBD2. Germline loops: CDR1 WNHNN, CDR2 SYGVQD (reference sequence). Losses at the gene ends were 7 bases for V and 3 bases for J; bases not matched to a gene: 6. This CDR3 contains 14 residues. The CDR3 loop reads CASNSGSRTDTQYF. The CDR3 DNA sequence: TGCGCCAGCAACAGCGGGAGTCGGACAGATACGCAGTATTTT.

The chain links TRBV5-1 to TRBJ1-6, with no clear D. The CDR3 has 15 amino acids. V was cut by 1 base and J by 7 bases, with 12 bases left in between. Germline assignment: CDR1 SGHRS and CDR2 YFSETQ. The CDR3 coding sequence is TGCGCCAGCAGCTTGAACGCAGAGCCCAATTCACCCCTCCACTTT. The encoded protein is CASSLNAEPNSPLHF.

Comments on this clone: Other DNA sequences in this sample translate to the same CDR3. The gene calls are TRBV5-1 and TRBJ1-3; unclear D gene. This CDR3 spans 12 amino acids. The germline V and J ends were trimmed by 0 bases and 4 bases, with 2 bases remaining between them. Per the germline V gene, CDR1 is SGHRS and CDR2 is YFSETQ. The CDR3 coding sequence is TGCGCCAGCAGCTTGGAAGGAAACACCATATATTTT. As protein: CASSLEGNTIYF.

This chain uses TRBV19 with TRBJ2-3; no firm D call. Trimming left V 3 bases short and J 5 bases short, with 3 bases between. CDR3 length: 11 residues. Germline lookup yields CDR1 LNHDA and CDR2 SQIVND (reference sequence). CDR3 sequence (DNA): TGTGCCAGTAGTATTGGAGATACGCAGTATTTT. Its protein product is CASSIGDTQYF.

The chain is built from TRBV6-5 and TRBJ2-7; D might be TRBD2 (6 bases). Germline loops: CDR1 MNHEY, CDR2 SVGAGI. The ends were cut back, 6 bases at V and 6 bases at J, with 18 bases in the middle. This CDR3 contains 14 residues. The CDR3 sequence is CASRGDWEGGEQYF. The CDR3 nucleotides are TGTGCCAGCAGGGGGGACTGGGAAGGTGGCGAGCAGTACTTC.

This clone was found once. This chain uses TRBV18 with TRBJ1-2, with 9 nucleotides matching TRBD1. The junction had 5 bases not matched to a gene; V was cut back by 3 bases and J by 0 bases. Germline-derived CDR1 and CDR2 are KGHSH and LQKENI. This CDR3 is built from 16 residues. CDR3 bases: TGTGCCAGCTCACCCCAACAGGGGGCAACTAACTATGGCTACACCTTC. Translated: CASSPQQGATNYGYTF.

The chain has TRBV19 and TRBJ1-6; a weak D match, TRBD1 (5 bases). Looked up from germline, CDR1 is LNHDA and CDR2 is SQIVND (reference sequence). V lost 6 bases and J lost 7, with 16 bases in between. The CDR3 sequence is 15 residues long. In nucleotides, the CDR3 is TGTGCCAGTAGAGTACGCCTGGGGGAAAATTCACCCCTCCACTTT. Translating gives CASRVRLGENSPLHF.

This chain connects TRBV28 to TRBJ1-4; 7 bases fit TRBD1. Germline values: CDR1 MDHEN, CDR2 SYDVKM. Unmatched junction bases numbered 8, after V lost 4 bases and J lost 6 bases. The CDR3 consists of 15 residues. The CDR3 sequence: CASSSRDREHEKLFF. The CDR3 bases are TGTGCCAGCAGTTCCAGGGACAGAGAACATGAAAAACTGTTTTTT.

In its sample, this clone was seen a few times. CDR3 loop: CAWSNKKARSGNTIYF. In DNA form, the CDR3 reads TGTGCCTGGAGTAACAAGAAGGCCCGCTCTGGAAACACCATATATTTT. The chain links TRBV30 to TRBJ1-3; the D is unclear. Looked up from germline, CDR1 is GTSNPN and CDR2 is SVGIG (reference sequence). This CDR3 has 16 residues. V lost 2 bases to trimming and J lost 0 bases, with 14 bases between them.

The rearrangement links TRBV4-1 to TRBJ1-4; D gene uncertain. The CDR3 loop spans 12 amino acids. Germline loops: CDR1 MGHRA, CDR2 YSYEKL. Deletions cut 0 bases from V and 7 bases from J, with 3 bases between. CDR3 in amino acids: CASSQDGEKLFF. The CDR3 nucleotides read TGCGCCAGCAGCCAAGATGGTGAAAAACTGTTTTTT.